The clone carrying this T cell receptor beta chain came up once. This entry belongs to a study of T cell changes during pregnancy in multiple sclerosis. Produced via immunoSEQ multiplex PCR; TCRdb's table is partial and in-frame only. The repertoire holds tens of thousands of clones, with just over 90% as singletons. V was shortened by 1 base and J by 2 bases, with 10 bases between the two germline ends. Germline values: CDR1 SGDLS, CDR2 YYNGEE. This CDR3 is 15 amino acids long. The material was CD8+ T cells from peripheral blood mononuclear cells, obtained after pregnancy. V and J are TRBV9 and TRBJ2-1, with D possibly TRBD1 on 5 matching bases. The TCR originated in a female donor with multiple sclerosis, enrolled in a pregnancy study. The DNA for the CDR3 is TGTGCCAGCAGCGTAAGGGGAATGGCCTACAATGAGCAGTTCTTC. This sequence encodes CASSVRGMAYNEQFF.